These 12 T cell receptor beta chains originate from one sample sequenced in a study of technical replicates of blood from a handful of donors. Assay: immunoSEQ multiplex PCR; the TCRdb copy retains only in-frame clones and omits some. The profile shows nearly 80,000 clones, around 94% of them singletons. The specimen was T cells isolated from PBMCs. The receptors derive from a human donor in good health.

This clone was picked up one time. This rearrangement joins TRBV6-5 to TRBJ2-1, with TRBD2 matching 8 bases. Germline CDR1 is MNHEY and CDR2 is SVGAGI. This CDR3 is 16 amino acids long. V was clipped by 2 bases and J by 3 bases; unmatched bases: 6. The CDR3, as DNA: TGTGCCAGCAGTTACCAGCTAGCGGGCCTCTACAATGAGCAGTTCTTC. This encodes CASSYQLAGLYNEQFF.

The chain has TRBV7-2 and TRBJ2-3, with 7 positions matching TRBD1. The V segment lost 1 base and the J segment 0 bases; nucleotides outside the gene matches: 4. Germline CDR1 reads SGHTA; CDR2 reads FQGNSA. This CDR3 has 16 residues. The CDR3 sequence is CASSLDRGSSTDTQYF. CDR3 sequence (DNA): TGTGCCAGCAGCTTAGACAGGGGATCGAGCACAGATACGCAGTATTTT.

This CDR3 is CASSPGVDYGYTF. The CDR3 bases are TGCGCCAGCAGCCCGGGAGTGGACTATGGCTACACCTTC. This chain uses TRBV4-3 with TRBJ1-2; D is undetermined. The CDR3 is 13 amino acids. Germline CDR1 and CDR2: LGHNA and YSLEER. Trimming removed 4 bases at V and 3 bases at J, with 9 bases between.

V usage is TRBV27 and J usage is TRBJ2-2, with D perhaps TRBD1 (6 bases). CDR1 MNHEY and CDR2 SMNVEV come from the germline V gene (reference sequence). Trimming shortened V by 3 bases and J by 7 bases, and 12 bases separated the two germline ends. This CDR3 region has 14 residues. The CDR3 protein is CASSFLGAGGELFF. The CDR3 DNA sequence: TGTGCCAGCAGTTTCCTGGGGGCAGGCGGGGAGCTGTTTTTT.

This chain uses TRBV6-5 with TRBJ1-5; 7 bases are shared with TRBD1. This CDR3 is built from 15 residues. The germline V gene has CDR1 MNHEY and CDR2 SVGAGI. V shed 6 bases and J 2 bases; nucleotides not matched to a gene: 7. The chain's CDR3 is CASRKDRVGNQPQHF. In DNA form, the CDR3 reads TGTGCCAGCAGAAAAGACAGGGTCGGCAATCAGCCCCAGCATTTT.

V gene TRBV5-6 combines with J gene TRBJ1-2; D is perhaps TRBD1 (5 bases). Trimming pared 4 bases from V and 4 bases from J, leaving 11 bases between. CDR3 length: 13 residues. The V gene's germline CDR1 is SGHDT and CDR2 YYEEEE. CDR3 coding DNA: TGTGCCAGCAGCCAGCTCGGGGGCTATGGCTACACCTTC. It codes for CASSQLGGYGYTF.

V usage is TRBV13 and J usage is TRBJ2-7; the D gene is possibly TRBD1 (6 bases). The CDR3 sequence is 14 residues long. Per the germline V gene, CDR1 is PRHDT and CDR2 is FYEKMQ (reference sequence). The ends were cut back, 5 bases at V and 2 bases at J, with 13 bases in the middle. The CDR3 DNA follows: TGTGCCAGCAGCCAGAAGGGGGTCGCCTACGAGCAGTACTTC. It translates to CASSQKGVAYEQYF.

The chain combines TRBV28 with TRBJ1-5, with D possibly TRBD1 on 5 matching bases. This CDR3 is 17 amino acids long. The germline gives CDR1 MDHEN, CDR2 SYDVKM. V shed 6 bases and J shed 0 bases, with 18 bases lying between them. DNA of the CDR3: TGTGCCAGCAGACAACCCGGGGGGGGGTATAGCAATCAGCCCCAGCATTTT. It is translated as CASRQPGGGYSNQPQHF.

The rearrangement links TRBV6-5 to TRBJ2-1, with D possibly being TRBD2 (5 bases). Trimming left V 2 bases short and J 3 bases short, with 11 bases between. The CDR3 covers 15 residues. Germline V gives CDR1 MNHEY, CDR2 SVGAGI. The CDR3 DNA is TGTGCCAGCAGTTACCAGGAAGAGGGCTACAATGAGCAGTTCTTC. It codes for CASSYQEEGYNEQFF.

A word on this clone: At one of its ends the junction is not consistent with the germline gene, which may arise from a read error. The chain employs TRBV2 and TRBJ2-1; D possibly corresponds to TRBD2 (5 bases). This CDR3 is 15 amino acids long. Looked up from germline, CDR1 is SNHLY and CDR2 is FYNNEI. This CDR3 is CASSEEGSSYNEQFF. DNA for the CDR3: TGTGCCAGCAGCGAAGAAGGGAGCTCCTACAATGAGCAGTTCTTC.

The chain is built from TRBV5-6 and TRBJ2-1, with 9 bases matching TRBD2. The CDR3 consists of 15 residues. J was trimmed by 9 bases and V by 0 bases; bases with no gene match: 7. Germline V lookup: CDR1 SGHDT, CDR2 YYEEEE. The CDR3 protein is CASSLGREGPGEQFF. CDR3 coding DNA: TGTGCCAGCAGCTTGGGGCGGGAGGGCCCTGGTGAGCAGTTCTTC. The variable domain in full, completed from reference TRBV5-6 and TRBJ2-1, reads DAGVTQSPTHLIKTRGQQVTLRCSPKSGHDTVSWYQQALGQGPQFIFQYYEEEERQRGNFPDRFSGHQFPNYSSELNVNALLLGDSALYLCASSLGREGPGEQFFGPGTRLTVL.

This clone is a singleton in its sample. The CDR3 protein is CASSFGTSVINEQFF. CDR3 nucleotide sequence: TGTGCCAGCAGCTTCGGGACTAGCGTTATCAATGAGCAGTTCTTC. V usage is TRBV7-6 and J usage is TRBJ2-1, with 10 nucleotides matching TRBD2. Germline loops: CDR1 SGHVS, CDR2 FNYEAQ. The CDR3 consists of 15 residues. The V segment lost 3 bases and the J segment 6 bases; nucleotides outside the gene matches: 5. Complete variable domain (other parts from reference TRBV7-6 and TRBJ2-1): GAGVSQSPRYKVTKRGQDVALRCDPISGHVSLYWYRQALGQGPEFLTYFNYEAQQDKSGLPNDRFSAERPEGSISTLTIQRTEQRDSAMYRCASSFGTSVINEQFFGPGTRLTVL.